This entry lists 17 T cell receptor beta chains sequenced from one sample in a study of T-cell reconstitution after alpha-beta-depleted transplantation in children. As it was prepared, the TCRbeta library received unique molecular identifiers. Each CDR3 protein gets one entry after TCRdb re-called the PCR reads with MiXCR. Found here are around 420,000 distinct CDR3 sequences, about 17% of them singletons; the top ten hold 25% to 30%. The sample consisted of PBMCs, mostly from graft donor cells, taken 360 days after TCRalphabeta/CD19-depleted stem cell transplant. These receptors were taken from a boy in the first two years of life who had a stem cell transplant for Wiskott-Aldrich syndrome, so the T cells may come from the graft donor.

The sample holds a few counts of this clonotype. J is TRBJ2-5 and V is TRBV6-5, with D possibly matching TRBD1 (5 bases). Germline CDR1 and CDR2: MNHEY and SVGAGI. V was shortened by 6 bases and J by 2 bases, with 19 bases between the two germline ends. The CDR3 is 16 residues long. CDR3 sequence: CASSSSAGKGQETQYF. The CDR3 region has the DNA TGTGCCAGCAGCTCCTCGGCAGGCAAGGGGCAAGAGACCCAGTACTTC.

The chain combines TRBV20-1 with TRBJ2-5; D call uncertain. The CDR3 runs 12 residues. Per the germline V gene, CDR1 is DFQATT and CDR2 is SNEGSKA (reference sequence). With 0 bases removed from V and 7 bases from J, the gap between germline ends came to 9 bases. This chain's CDR3 is CSARDLKGTQYF. CDR3 bases: TGCAGTGCTAGAGATCTCAAAGGGACCCAGTACTTC.

The rearrangement uses TRBV10-3 and TRBJ2-3; 8 bases are shared with TRBD2. The trim removed 2 bases at V and 4 bases at J, leaving 2 bases unmatched. The CDR3 is 14 residues long. CDR1 and CDR2 (germline): ENHRY, SYGVKD. In DNA form, the CDR3 reads TGTGCCATCAGTGAGGGACTAGCCCCAGATACGCAGTATTTT. This codes for CAISEGLAPDTQYF.

This clonotype turned up a few times. The chain combines TRBV4-1 with TRBJ2-5, with 7 bases lining up with TRBD2. V dropped 4 bases and J dropped 5; count of bases not matched to a gene: 10. The germline V gene encodes CDR1 MGHRA and CDR2 YSYEKL. The CDR3 is made up of 15 amino acids. CDR3 in DNA: TGCGCCAGCAGCCCCTCCAGCGGGGCGTGGGAGACCCAGTACTTC. It is translated as CASSPSSGAWETQYF.

The chain combines TRBV20-1 with TRBJ2-6, with a tentative D call TRBD1 (6 bases). Trimming left V 6 bases short and J 2 bases short, with 11 bases between. The CDR3 is 14 amino acids. The germline V gene has CDR1 DFQATT and CDR2 SNEGSKA (reference sequence). This CDR3 reads CSARGIAGANVLTF. Here the CDR3 DNA reads TGCAGTGCCAGGGGCATAGCTGGGGCCAACGTCCTGACTTTC.

The gene calls are TRBV13 and TRBJ2-7; D is unclear. Germline V lookup: CDR1 PRHDT, CDR2 FYEKMQ (reference sequence). The CDR3 is made up of 18 amino acids. Trimming stripped 5 bases from V and 2 bases from J, with 25 bases between. CDR3: CASSPGRGSSLRTYEQYF. For the CDR3, the DNA is TGTGCCAGCAGCCCCGGGCGCGGTTCTTCTCTACGCACCTACGAGCAGTACTTC.

J is TRBJ1-5 and V is TRBV20-1; 7 bases are a match to TRBD1. CDR3 length equals 15 residues. V dropped 1 base and J dropped 4; count of bases not matched to a gene: 7. Looked up from germline, CDR1 is DFQATT and CDR2 is SNEGSKA (reference sequence). Written as DNA, the CDR3 is TGCAGTGCTAGAGCCGGCAGGGGGTTTAATCAGCCCCAGCATTTT. Translating it yields CSARAGRGFNQPQHF.

J is TRBJ2-1 and V is TRBV4-3; TRBD2 matches at 9 bases. The CDR3 has 15 residues. With 4 bases clipped from V and 9 bases from J, the junction kept 10 bases outside the gene matches. The germline V gene has CDR1 LGHNA and CDR2 YSLEER. The CDR3 DNA reads TGCGCCAGCAGCCCCAATGGAGCGGGAGGAAGTGAGCAGTTCTTC. It yields the protein CASSPNGAGGSEQFF.

This clonotype has just a few counts. The genes are TRBV5-1 and TRBJ2-1, with TRBD1 as a possible D gene (7 bases). Germline-derived CDR1 and CDR2 are SGHRS and YFSETQ. The V gene lost 4 bases and the J gene lost 0 bases, with 11 bases spanning the gap. CDR3 size: 15 residues. CDR3 sequence reads: CASSAGQPSYNEQFF. The CDR3 nucleotides are TGCGCCAGCAGCGCGGGACAGCCCTCCTACAATGAGCAGTTCTTC.

CDR3 sequence reads: CATIAGGTDTQYF. The DNA of the CDR3 is TGCGCCACCATAGCGGGAGGAACAGATACGCAGTATTTT. This rearrangement joins TRBV10-2 to TRBJ2-3; 10 bases align to TRBD2. Germline V gene data show CDR1 as WSHSY and CDR2 as SAAADI. This CDR3 has 13 amino acids. The junction had 4 bases not matched to a gene; V was cut back by 10 bases and J by 3 bases.

The rearrangement joins TRBV20-1 to TRBJ2-1; D is unclear. The CDR3 runs 12 residues. V gave up 4 bases and J gave up 4 bases, with 8 bases separating them. Germline V gives CDR1 DFQATT, CDR2 SNEGSKA (reference sequence). Here the CDR3 reads CSANGLYNEQFF. The CDR3 DNA follows: TGCAGTGCTAACGGCCTTTACAATGAGCAGTTCTTC.

The chain uses TRBV12-3 or TRBV12-4 and TRBJ2-6; D gene uncertain. The CDR3 runs to 14 residues. Between the trimmed V and J ends, which lost 7 bases and 0 bases, there was a span of 7 bases. CDR3 in amino acids: CASKDLSGANVLTF. CDR3 DNA sequence: TGTGCCAGCAAGGACCTCTCTGGGGCCAACGTCCTGACTTTC.

This clonotype was counted at least ten times. V usage is TRBV24-1 and J usage is TRBJ2-5; 8 positions match TRBD1. CDR1 is KGHDR, CDR2 SFDVKD, per germline. V trimming: 3 bases; J trimming: 0 bases; junction bases outside the gene matches: 2. CDR3 size: 15 residues. The CDR3 loop is CATSDPGGHQETQYF. The DNA for the CDR3 is TGTGCCACCAGTGATCCAGGGGGCCACCAAGAGACCCAGTACTTC.

This clonotype was picked up a small number of times. CDR3 region: CASSVSNTGELFF. The DNA for the CDR3 is TGCGCCAGCAGCGTTTCGAACACCGGGGAGCTGTTTTTT. This rearrangement joins TRBV5-1 to TRBJ2-2; D is unclear. The CDR3 is 13 residues long. The germline V and J ends were trimmed by 4 bases and 0 bases, with 4 bases remaining between them. Germline values: CDR1 SGHRS, CDR2 YFSETQ.

The chain carries TRBV29-1 and TRBJ2-5, with 7 bases matching TRBD1. V gave up 4 bases and J gave up 3 bases; unmatched junction bases: 8. CDR1 and CDR2 (germline): SQVTM, ANQGSEA. The CDR3 sequence is 14 residues long. CDR3 nucleotide sequence: TGCAGCGTTGTGAGGGGGCGAGTCAAAGAGACCCAGTACTTC. Its protein product is CSVVRGRVKETQYF.

This clonotype was detected only a few times. The chain joins TRBV12-3 or TRBV12-4 to TRBJ2-7; possible D gene TRBD1, 5 bases. V was shortened by 2 bases and J by 0 bases, with 8 bases between the two germline ends. CDR3 length: 14 residues. The CDR3 DNA follows: TGTGCCAGCAGTTTAAAGGGGAACTCCTACGAGCAGTACTTC. Residues: CASSLKGNSYEQYF.

Many counts were recorded for this clonotype. The chain recombines TRBV20-1 with TRBJ1-1; D gene unclear. The CDR3 has 11 amino acids. CDR1 and CDR2 from the germline V gene are DFQATT and SNEGSKA (reference sequence). V lost 3 bases to trimming and J lost 1 base, with 3 bases between them. The CDR3 nucleotides are TGCAGTGCTAGGGGGAACACTGAAGCTTTCTTT. It translates to CSARGNTEAFF.